The source of this TCR beta chain is a study of OX40 agonist ivuxolimab in advanced cancers. Study-level background: Patients were given ivuxolimab, an antibody that agonizes OX40 (CD134). Study results and caveats: Clonal expansion by week 6 occurred in CD4+ and CD8+ blood T cells (at 0.1 to 3.0 mg/kg).

The protocol was immunoSEQ multiplex PCR, while the TCRdb copy is restricted to in-frame clones and leaves out a portion. The sample lists about 74,000 clones; 84% were seen once. Comment on this clone: No antigen is known for it.

The material was CD4+ or CD8+ T cells sorted from blood, obtained in a trial of the OX40 agonist ivuxolimab. The TCR was taken from an adult with an advanced solid tumor such as melanoma, head and neck, liver or kidney cancer.

CDR3 sequence: CASSPSGTDSYGYTF. For the CDR3, the DNA is TGTGCCAGCTCACCCTCAGGGACAGATTCCTATGGCTACACCTTC. The chain links TRBV18 to TRBJ1-2; 7 bases are shared with TRBD1. J was trimmed by 4 bases and V by 3 bases; bases with no gene match: 8. This CDR3 has 15 amino acids. The germline gives CDR1 KGHSH, CDR2 LQKENI. Full variable domain (rest looked up from reference TRBV18 and TRBJ1-2): NAGVMQNPRHLVRRRGQEARLRCSPMKGHSHVYWYRQLPEEGLKFMVYLQKENIIDESGMPKERFSAEFPKEGPSILRIQQVVRGDSAAYFCASSPSGTDSYGYTFGSGTRLTVV.